Listed here are 17 T cell receptor beta chains from one sample, sequenced in a study of identifying expanded T cells in peripheral blood. Here immunoSEQ multiplex PCR was the method, and the copy in TCRdb shows in-frame clones only, minus some. This sample has some 90,000 clones, with about 86% found just once. Sequenced input: blood. The receptors shown here come from a person aged 18 to 70 in good health.

The J gene is TRBJ2-6, the V gene TRBV7-9; no definite D call. Germline values: CDR1 SEHNR, CDR2 FQNEAQ (reference sequence). The CDR3 is made up of 16 amino acids. V lost 1 base and J 0 bases, leaving 7 bases between the germline ends. In DNA, the CDR3 is TGTGCCAGCAGCTTAGGGGTATCCTCTGGGGCCAACGTCCTGACTTTC. It codes for CASSLGVSSGANVLTF.

The chain couples TRBV7-8 to TRBJ1-2; TRBD1 might be the D (5 bases). The CDR3 runs to 16 residues. The germline gives CDR1 SGHVS, CDR2 FQNEAQ. V was shortened by 1 base and J by 4 bases, with 16 bases between the two germline ends. In nucleotides, the CDR3 is TGTGCCAGCAGCTTAGGGCGCAGGAGGGGCAGCTATGGCTACACCTTC. It encodes CASSLGRRRGSYGYTF.

The CDR3 spells CASSLQGSQNIQYF. The CDR3 DNA reads TGCGCCAGCAGCTTACAGGGATCCCAAAACATTCAGTACTTC. The gene calls are TRBV5-1 and TRBJ2-4; a weak D match, TRBD1 (6 bases). Trimming took off 2 bases at V and 5 bases at J, with 11 bases between the two ends. Germline CDR1 reads SGHRS; CDR2 reads YFSETQ. This CDR3 spans 14 amino acids.

The chain uses TRBV11-2 and TRBJ2-5; D is unresolved. This CDR3 has 14 residues. CDR1 and CDR2 (germline): SGHAT, FQNNGV. V lost 1 base and J lost 1, with 7 bases in between. DNA of the CDR3: TGTGCCAGCAGCTTAGCCTTACTCCAAGAGACCCAGTACTTC. It specifies CASSLALLQETQYF.

The J gene is TRBJ1-1, the V gene TRBV29-1, with D possibly being TRBD1 (6 bases). The germline V and J ends were trimmed by 6 bases and 0 bases, with 14 bases remaining between them. CDR1 is SQVTM and CDR2 is ANQGSEA in the germline V gene. This CDR3 spans 14 amino acids. The CDR3 nucleotides read TGCAGCGTCGTCAGGGACAACATGAACACTGAAGCTTTCTTT. Translating gives CSVVRDNMNTEAFF.

This clone came up a few times. V usage is TRBV5-1 and J usage is TRBJ1-2; 10 bases line up with TRBD1. Trimming cost V 4 bases and J 7 bases; bases outside gene matches: 4. This CDR3 is 13 amino acids long. Germline lookup yields CDR1 SGHRS and CDR2 YFSETQ. The CDR3 DNA follows: TGCGCCAGCAGCCTTGGGACAGGGGTTGGCTACACCTTC. Residues: CASSLGTGVGYTF.

This clone has a single count. V and J are TRBV2 and TRBJ2-1; the match to TRBD1 covers 8 bases. Germline trimming cut 5 bases from V and 0 bases from J; bases unmatched to any gene: 6. Germline-derived CDR1 and CDR2 are SNHLY and FYNNEI. This CDR3 is 16 amino acids long. The CDR3 here is CASSSGQVLSYNEQFF. The CDR3 DNA reads TGTGCCAGCAGTTCGGGACAGGTCCTCTCCTACAATGAGCAGTTCTTC. The entire variable domain, with the rest obtained from reference TRBV2 and TRBJ2-1, is as follows: EPEVTQTPSHQVTQMGQEVILRCVPISNHLYFYWYRQILGQKVEFLVSFYNNEISEKSEIFDDQFSVERPDGSNFTLKIRSTKLEDSAMYFCASSSGQVLSYNEQFFGPGTRLTVL.

The gene calls are TRBV5-8 and TRBJ2-1; the match to TRBD1 covers 10 bases. Germline CDR1 is SGHTS and CDR2 is YDEGEE. The V gene end was trimmed by 3 bases and the J gene end by 14 bases; junction bases not matched to a gene: 2. This CDR3 is 11 amino acids long. The CDR3 loop reads CASSSTGGKFF. In nucleotides, the CDR3 is TGTGCCAGCAGCTCGACAGGGGGCAAGTTCTTC.

The chain's CDR3 is CASSPATLAYEQYF. The CDR3 DNA sequence: TGTGCCAGCTCACCCGCCACCCTGGCCTACGAGCAGTACTTC. The chain uses TRBV18 and TRBJ2-7; D gene uncertain. This CDR3 comprises 14 residues. With 3 bases removed from V and 2 bases from J, the gap between germline ends came to 11 bases. Germline V gene data show CDR1 as KGHSH and CDR2 as LQKENI.

The chain joins TRBV27 to TRBJ1-1; D gene uncertain. The CDR3 contains 14 residues. Germline V lookup: CDR1 MNHEY, CDR2 SMNVEV (reference sequence). The ends were cut back, 4 bases at V and 2 bases at J, with 11 bases in the middle. Written as DNA, the CDR3 is TGTGCCAGCAGTTCACAGTTACGTAACACTGAAGCTTTCTTT. As protein: CASSSQLRNTEAFF.

The chain has TRBV5-5 and TRBJ2-7; D not certain. Germline-derived CDR1 and CDR2 are SGHKS and YYEKEE (reference sequence). CDR3 size: 12 residues. V gave up 0 bases and J gave up 12 bases, with 13 bases separating them. In DNA, the CDR3 is TGTGCCAGCAGCTTGGGGTCAAGGGAATGGTACTTC. Its protein product is CASSLGSREWYF. The full variable domain, its missing parts supplied by reference TRBV5-5 and TRBJ2-7, is DAGVTQSPTHLIKTRGQQVTLRCSPISGHKSVSWYQQVLGQGPQFIFQYYEKEERGRGNFPDRFSARQFPNYSSELNVNALLLGDSALYLCASSLGSREWYFGPGTRLTVT.

This chain uses TRBV2 with TRBJ1-5; weak D call: TRBD1 (5 bases). Germline V CDR1 and CDR2: SNHLY, FYNNEI. V lost 3 bases and J 2 bases, leaving 11 bases between the germline ends. The CDR3 is 15 residues long. The CDR3 DNA reads as TGTGCCAGCAGTGAGGATGGGGGACGCAATCAGCCCCAGCATTTT. Amino acids: CASSEDGGRNQPQHF.

This chain uses TRBV6-1 with TRBJ2-7, with D uncertain. The CDR3 length is 15 residues. Germline CDR1 and CDR2: MNHNS and SASEGT. Between the trimmed V and J ends, which lost 2 bases and 0 bases, there was a span of 11 bases. CDR3 residues: CASSELYTYSYEQYF. DNA of the CDR3: TGTGCCAGCAGTGAACTGTACACTTACTCCTACGAGCAGTACTTC.

The chain is built from TRBV10-3 and TRBJ1-2; D call uncertain. Germline V gives CDR1 ENHRY, CDR2 SYGVKD. The CDR3 length is 16 residues. Trimming cost V 0 bases and J 3 bases, with 14 bases left between them. The CDR3, as DNA: TGTGCCATCAGTGAGTCGTATTGGAGTTCGGACTATGGCTACACCTTC. Protein: CAISESYWSSDYGYTF.

V gene TRBV15 combines with J gene TRBJ1-3, with TRBD1 matching over 7 bases. The CDR3 is made up of 14 amino acids. CDR1 LNHNV and CDR2 YYDKDF come from the germline V gene (reference sequence). The J segment lost 6 bases and the V segment lost 1 base, leaving 3 bases of the junction unmatched. CDR3: CATSRGGTANTIYF. CDR3 sequence (DNA): TGTGCCACCAGCAGAGGAGGGACAGCAAACACCATATATTTT.

The sample holds one count of this clone. The genes are TRBV9 and TRBJ2-1, with 8 bases lining up with TRBD2. Germline V lookup: CDR1 SGDLS, CDR2 YYNGEE. The CDR3 extends over 16 amino acids. V was clipped by 3 bases and J by 7 bases; unmatched bases: 12. The CDR3 region is CASSGRGGPIWNEQFF. The CDR3 DNA follows: TGTGCCAGCAGCGGACGGGGGGGACCCATATGGAATGAGCAGTTCTTC.

In this sample, this clone turned up many times. The chain has TRBV6-1 and TRBJ2-7, with D maybe TRBD2 (5 bases). The CDR3 runs to 14 residues. CDR1 and CDR2 from the germline V gene are MNHNS and SASEGT. Trimming pared 1 base from V and 0 bases from J, leaving 7 bases between. The CDR3 loop reads CASSEGESSYEQYF. The CDR3 DNA reads as TGTGCCAGCAGTGAAGGGGAGAGCTCCTACGAGCAGTACTTC.